Sequencing of this T cell receptor (beta chain) was carried out in a study of T cell responses to AZD1222 COVID-19 vaccine. General study points: Across the whole spike, CD4 TCRs peaked at regions 160-218 and 743-854. Sampling captured repertoires only after the peak T cell response. Donor demographics were predominantly white British with a female majority; clonal diversity may be underestimated. Only a handful of people who got AZD1222 tested seropositive at baseline.

As for this clone: The antigen is unknown.

TCRdb's table, derived via immunoSEQ multiplex PCR, lists solely in-frame clones and lacks some. The sample shows just over 150,000 clones, about 85% of them seen only once. This receptor was taken from an adult who had recovered from COVID-19. Specimen: peripheral blood, collected after recovery from COVID-19.

The CDR3 is CASSDSTYGATNEKLFF. CDR3 nucleotide sequence: TGTGCCAGCAGCGACTCCACGTACGGTGCAACTAATGAAAAACTGTTTTTT. This chain connects TRBV7-9 to TRBJ1-4; D is unclear. From germline, CDR1 is SEHNR and CDR2 FQNEAQ (reference sequence). The CDR3 covers 17 residues. The V end lost 5 bases, the J end lost 0 bases, and 16 bases lay between the germline ends.